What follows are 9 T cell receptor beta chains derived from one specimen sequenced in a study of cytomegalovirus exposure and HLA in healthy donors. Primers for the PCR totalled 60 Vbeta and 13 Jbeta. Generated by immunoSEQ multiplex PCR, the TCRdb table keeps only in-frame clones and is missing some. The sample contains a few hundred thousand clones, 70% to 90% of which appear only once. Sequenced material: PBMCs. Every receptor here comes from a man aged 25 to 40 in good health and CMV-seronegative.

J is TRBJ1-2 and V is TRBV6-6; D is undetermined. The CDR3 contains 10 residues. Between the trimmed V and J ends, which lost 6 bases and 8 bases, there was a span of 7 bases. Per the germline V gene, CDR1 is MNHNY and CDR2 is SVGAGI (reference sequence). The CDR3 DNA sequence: TGTGCCAGCAGACGCGGGGGCTACACCTTC. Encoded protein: CASRRGGYTF.

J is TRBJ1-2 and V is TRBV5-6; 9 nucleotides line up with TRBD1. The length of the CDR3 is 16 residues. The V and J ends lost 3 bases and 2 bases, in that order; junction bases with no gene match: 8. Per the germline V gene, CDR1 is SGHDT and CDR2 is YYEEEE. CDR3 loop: CASSSRDRVLNYGYTF. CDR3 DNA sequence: TGTGCCAGCAGCTCTCGGGACAGGGTATTAAACTATGGCTACACCTTC.

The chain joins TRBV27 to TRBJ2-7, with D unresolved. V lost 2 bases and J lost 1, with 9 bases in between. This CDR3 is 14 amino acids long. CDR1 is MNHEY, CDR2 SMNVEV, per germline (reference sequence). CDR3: CASSLNGPSYEQYF. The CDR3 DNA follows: TGTGCCAGCAGTTTAAATGGGCCTTCCTACGAGCAGTACTTC.

The CDR3, as DNA: TGTGCCAGCAGTCCCCGAGCCCGGGAACCCCTCCACTTT. Protein: CASSPRAREPLHF. The chain links TRBV28 to TRBJ1-6; the D is unclear. Trimming removed 5 bases at V and 12 bases at J, with 14 bases between. Germline V gives CDR1 MDHEN, CDR2 SYDVKM. The CDR3 is 13 amino acids. The full variable domain, rest sourced from reference TRBV28 and TRBJ1-6, is DVKVTQSSRYLVKRTGEKVFLECVQDMDHENMFWYRQDPGLGLRLIYFSYDVKMKEKGDIPEGYSVSREKKERFSLILESASTNQTSMYLCASSPRAREPLHFGNGTRLTVT.

The DNA of the CDR3 is TGTGCCAGCAGCCAAGATCTCCAGGGGAGAACTGAAGCTTTCTTT. It codes for CASSQDLQGRTEAFF. The chain links TRBV5-6 to TRBJ1-1; a possible D gene is TRBD1 (6 bases). This CDR3 comprises 15 residues. Germline-derived CDR1 and CDR2 are SGHDT and YYEEEE. V lost 4 bases to trimming and J lost 5 bases, with 18 bases between them.

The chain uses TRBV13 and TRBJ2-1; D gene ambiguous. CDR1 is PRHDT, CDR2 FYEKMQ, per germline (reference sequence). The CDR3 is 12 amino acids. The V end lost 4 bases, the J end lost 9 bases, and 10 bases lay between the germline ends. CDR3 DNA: TGTGCCAGCAGCTACCTAGGCGGTGAGCAGTTCTTC. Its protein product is CASSYLGGEQFF. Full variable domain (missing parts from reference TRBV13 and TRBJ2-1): AAGVIQSPRHLIKEKRETATLKCYPIPRHDTVYWYQQGPGQDPQFLISFYEKMQSDKGSIPDRFSAQQFSDYHSELNMSSLELGDSALYFCASSYLGGEQFFGPGTRLTVL.

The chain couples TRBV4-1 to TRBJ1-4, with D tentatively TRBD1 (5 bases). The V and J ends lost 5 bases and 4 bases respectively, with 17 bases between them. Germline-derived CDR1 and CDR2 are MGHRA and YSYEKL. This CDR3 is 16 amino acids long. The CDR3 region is CASSSGLIAGNEKLFF. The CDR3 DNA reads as TGCGCCAGCAGCTCGGGACTTATTGCCGGTAATGAAAAACTGTTTTTT.

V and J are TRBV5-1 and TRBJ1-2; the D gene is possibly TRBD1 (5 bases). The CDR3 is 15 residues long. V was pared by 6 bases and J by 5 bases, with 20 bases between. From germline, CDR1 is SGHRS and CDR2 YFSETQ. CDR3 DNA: TGCGCCAGCACCATAGGGGACTCGTCCTCATATGGCTACACCTTC. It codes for CASTIGDSSSYGYTF.

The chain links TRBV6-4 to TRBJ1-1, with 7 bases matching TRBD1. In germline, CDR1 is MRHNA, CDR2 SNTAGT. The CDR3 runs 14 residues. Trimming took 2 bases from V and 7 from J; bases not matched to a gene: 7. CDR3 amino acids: CASSDTRGRSEAFF. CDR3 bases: TGTGCCAGCAGTGACACTAGGGGGCGGAGTGAAGCTTTCTTT.